Following are 24 T cell receptor beta chains from one sample sequenced in a study of cytomegalovirus exposure and HLA in healthy donors. PCR used 60 Vbeta primers and 13 Jbeta primers. Profiled with immunoSEQ multiplex PCR; TCRdb holds only in-frame clones, not every one. The data show under 200,000 clones, with approximately 82% seen just once and about 4.9% held by the top ten. The sequenced material came from PBMCs. The source of these receptors is a male donor in good health and CMV-seronegative.

The chain couples TRBV7-3 to TRBJ2-2; perhaps TRBD1 as D (5 bases). Germline CDR1 and CDR2: SGHTA and FQGTGA. This CDR3 contains 15 residues. V dropped 2 bases and J dropped 3 bases, with 10 bases sitting between them. The CDR3 reads CASSLEGAYTGELFF. The CDR3 bases are TGTGCCAGCAGCTTAGAAGGGGCGTACACCGGGGAGCTGTTTTTT.

The rearrangement uses TRBV14 and TRBJ2-1; TRBD2 agrees at 13 bases. The length of the CDR3 is 20 residues. The germline V gene has CDR1 SGHDN and CDR2 FVKESK. J lost 1 base, V lost 1 base, and 10 bases had no gene match. DNA for the CDR3: TGTGCCAGCAGCCAAGGGGGAAGACTAGCGGGAGGCCCGTCCTACAATGAGCAGTTCTTC. This gives the protein CASSQGGRLAGGPSYNEQFF.

The chain combines TRBV10-1 with TRBJ1-2; TRBD1 is a possible D gene (5 bases). The CDR3 spans 14 residues. The germline V gene has CDR1 WNHNN and CDR2 SYGVQD (reference sequence). Trimming cost V 2 bases and J 6 bases, with 13 bases left between them. The CDR3 is CASSEGAESDGYTF. CDR3 nucleotides: TGCGCCAGCAGTGAGGGGGCCGAATCCGATGGCTACACCTTC.

This chain joins TRBV6-6 and TRBJ1-5; a possible D gene is TRBD1 (5 bases). Germline assignment: CDR1 MNHNY and CDR2 SVGAGI (reference sequence). The CDR3 is 13 amino acids. The V and J ends lost 8 bases and 9 bases respectively, with 17 bases between them. In nucleotides, the CDR3 is TGTGCCAGCTTAGACCCAGGGCATTGGCCCCAGCATTTT. This codes for CASLDPGHWPQHF.

V usage is TRBV2 and J usage is TRBJ2-7; D possibly corresponds to TRBD1 (5 bases). The V gene lost 5 bases and the J gene lost 6 bases, with 14 bases spanning the gap. CDR1 and CDR2 from the germline V gene are SNHLY and FYNNEI. CDR3 size: 13 residues. In nucleotides, the CDR3 is TGTGCCAGCAGTTTTGAAGCCACAGGCGAGCAGTACTTC. Translation gives CASSFEATGEQYF.

This chain joins TRBV2 and TRBJ2-1; 9 nucleotides align to TRBD1. CDR3 length equals 17 residues. V trimming: 5 bases; J trimming: 7 bases; junction bases outside the gene matches: 15. In germline, CDR1 is SNHLY, CDR2 FYNNEI. This CDR3 is CASSRRRGQGRGNEQFF. In nucleotides, the CDR3 is TGTGCCAGCAGTCGGCGTAGGGGACAGGGAAGGGGAAATGAGCAGTTCTTC. Full variable domain (missing parts from reference TRBV2 and TRBJ2-1): EPEVTQTPSHQVTQMGQEVILRCVPISNHLYFYWYRQILGQKVEFLVSFYNNEISEKSEIFDDQFSVERPDGSNFTLKIRSTKLEDSAMYFCASSRRRGQGRGNEQFFGPGTRLTVL.

V and J are TRBV6-1 and TRBJ1-1, with a possible D match to TRBD1 (5 bases). Trimming shortened V by 1 base and J by 11 bases, and 17 bases separated the two germline ends. Germline V CDR1 and CDR2: MNHNS, SASEGT. The CDR3 extends over 14 amino acids. The CDR3 here is CASSEDARRGNAFF. For the CDR3, the DNA is TGTGCCAGCAGTGAAGACGCACGACGGGGGAATGCTTTCTTT.

The gene calls are TRBV9 and TRBJ1-1; 9 nucleotides align to TRBD1. CDR3 length: 15 residues. CDR1 is SGDLS and CDR2 is YYNGEE in the germline V gene. The junction had 2 bases not matched to a gene; V was cut back by 0 bases and J by 2 bases. The CDR3 region has the DNA TGTGCCAGCAGCGTAGTGGGACAGGGCAACACTGAAGCTTTCTTT. It translates to CASSVVGQGNTEAFF.

V usage is TRBV29-1 and J usage is TRBJ2-3; weak D call: TRBD2 (6 bases). Trimming took 4 bases from V and 4 from J, leaving 9 bases between them. There are 12 residues in the CDR3. Germline CDR1 and CDR2: SQVTM and ANQGSEA. Here the CDR3 DNA reads TGCAGCGTTGTAACTAGCCCAGATACGCAGTATTTT. This encodes CSVVTSPDTQYF.

V and J are TRBV27 and TRBJ2-7; 7 nucleotides match TRBD1. This CDR3 has 15 residues. V shed 0 bases, J shed 1 base, and the junction held 3 bases outside the gene matches. Germline assignment: CDR1 MNHEY and CDR2 SMNVEV (reference sequence). CDR3 coding DNA: TGTGCCAGCAGTTTATCGACAGGGCCGTCCTACGAGCAGTACTTC. It yields the protein CASSLSTGPSYEQYF.

The J gene is TRBJ2-7, the V gene TRBV27; D possibly corresponds to TRBD1 (6 bases). V was shortened by 5 bases and J by 3 bases, with 8 bases between the two germline ends. This CDR3 is built from 12 residues. Germline CDR1 is MNHEY and CDR2 is SMNVEV (reference sequence). CDR3 region: CASSRGNYEQYF. Written as DNA, the CDR3 is TGTGCCAGCAGTAGGGGGAACTACGAGCAGTACTTC.

There are a few counts of this clone. V usage is TRBV5-4 and J usage is TRBJ1-5, with a weak D call TRBD1 (6 bases). Trimming cost V 1 base and J 3 bases, with 17 bases left between them. Germline CDR1 and CDR2: SGHNT and YYREEE (reference sequence). This CDR3 spans 17 amino acids. In DNA form, the CDR3 reads TGTGCCAGCAGCTTGAAAGCAACGTCAGGGGACAATCAGCCCCAGCATTTT. As protein: CASSLKATSGDNQPQHF.

The chain links TRBV19 to TRBJ1-4; D perhaps matches TRBD1 (6 bases). The germline V gene encodes CDR1 LNHDA and CDR2 SQIVND (reference sequence). The CDR3 loop spans 14 amino acids. Trimming shortened V by 6 bases and J by 0 bases, and 8 bases separated the two germline ends. In DNA, the CDR3 is TGTGCCAGTAGCGGGACATCAACTAATGAAAAACTGTTTTTT. It specifies CASSGTSTNEKLFF.

The chain links TRBV18 to TRBJ2-7; maybe TRBD1 (6 bases). Trimming removed 4 bases at V and 0 bases at J, with 13 bases between. Germline V CDR1 and CDR2: KGHSH, LQKENI. The CDR3 is 15 residues long. The CDR3 DNA reads as TGTGCCAGCTCACACACCCAGGACAGCTCCTACGAGCAGTACTTC. Translated: CASSHTQDSSYEQYF. Full variable domain (rest looked up from reference TRBV18 and TRBJ2-7): NAGVMQNPRHLVRRRGQEARLRCSPMKGHSHVYWYRQLPEEGLKFMVYLQKENIIDESGMPKERFSAEFPKEGPSILRIQQVVRGDSAAYFCASSHTQDSSYEQYFGPGTRLTVT.

This CDR3 is CASSDQGQFMNTEAFF. In DNA, the CDR3 is TGTGCCAGCAGTGACCAGGGACAGTTCATGAACACTGAAGCTTTCTTT. The chain combines TRBV6-4 with TRBJ1-1, with TRBD1 identical over 7 bases. From germline, CDR1 is MRHNA and CDR2 SNTAGT. This CDR3 region has 16 residues. The ends lost 2 bases at V and 0 bases at J; junction bases unmatched: 6.

This sequence joins TRBV7-2 and TRBJ2-5; possible D gene TRBD2, 6 bases. CDR1 SGHTA and CDR2 FQGNSA come from the germline V gene. There are 15 residues in the CDR3. The V end lost 1 base, the J end lost 4 bases, and 13 bases lay between the germline ends. CDR3 sequence: CASSLGPGSLETQYF. The DNA for the CDR3 is TGTGCCAGCAGCTTAGGGCCCGGGAGCTTAGAGACCCAGTACTTC.

The rearrangement joins TRBV27 to TRBJ1-2, with TRBD1 as a possible D gene (5 bases). The ends were cut back, 6 bases at V and 8 bases at J, with 16 bases in the middle. The V gene's germline CDR1 is MNHEY and CDR2 SMNVEV (reference sequence). This CDR3 spans 13 amino acids. CDR3 bases: TGTGCCAGCAGAGACTCAGGGTTGAAGGGCTACACCTTC. It codes for CASRDSGLKGYTF.

V gene TRBV30 combines with J gene TRBJ2-7; no clear D gene. This CDR3 region has 13 residues. The germline V and J ends were trimmed by 3 bases and 1 base, with 10 bases remaining between them. CDR1 is GTSNPN, CDR2 SVGIG, per germline (reference sequence). As DNA, the CDR3 is TGTGCCTGGAGCGTAGACATATCCTACGAGCAGTACTTC. Its protein product is CAWSVDISYEQYF.

This clone has only one observation. CDR3 coding DNA: TGTGCCTGGAGTGTTTATGGCACCGCGGGCACAGATACGCAGTATTTT. Translation gives CAWSVYGTAGTDTQYF. The genes are TRBV30 and TRBJ2-3; unclear D gene. This CDR3 spans 16 amino acids. CDR1 is GTSNPN, CDR2 SVGIG, per germline (reference sequence). Trimming shortened V by 0 bases and J by 1 base, and 14 bases separated the two germline ends.

CDR3 nucleotides: TGCGCCAGCAGCTTGGGCCTCGGGACTAGCTCAGATACGCAGTATTTT. Its translation is CASSLGLGTSSDTQYF. This sequence joins TRBV5-1 and TRBJ2-3, with TRBD2 matching 9 bases. The CDR3 sequence is 16 residues long. V was pared by 0 bases and J by 4 bases, with 6 bases of the junction left unmatched. Germline V CDR1 and CDR2: SGHRS, YFSETQ.

This sequence joins TRBV9 and TRBJ1-6, with 9 bases fitting TRBD1. This CDR3 is 14 amino acids long. With 5 bases clipped from V and 8 bases from J, the junction kept 5 bases outside the gene matches. Germline V gives CDR1 SGDLS, CDR2 YYNGEE. The CDR3 loop is CASSAGTGYSPLHF. The CDR3, as DNA: TGTGCCAGCAGTGCCGGGACAGGGTATTCACCCCTCCACTTT. Full variable domain (rest looked up from reference TRBV9 and TRBJ1-6): DSGVTQTPKHLITATGQRVTLRCSPRSGDLSVYWYQQSLDQGLQFLIQYYNGEERAKGNILERFSAQQFPDLHSELNLSSLELGDSALYFCASSAGTGYSPLHFGNGTRLTVT.

The gene calls are TRBV2 and TRBJ1-4; perhaps TRBD1 as D (6 bases). This CDR3 comprises 15 residues. V was clipped by 7 bases and J by 0 bases, with 12 bases between them. Germline V gene sequence: CDR1 SNHLY, CDR2 FYNNEI. CDR3 bases: TGTGCCAGCAAAACAGGGCTATCAACTAATGAAAAACTGTTTTTT. It encodes CASKTGLSTNEKLFF.

The chain couples TRBV11-2 to TRBJ2-3; the D gene is possibly TRBD2 (5 bases). Trimming stripped 3 bases from V and 3 bases from J, with 19 bases between. Germline loops: CDR1 SGHAT, CDR2 FQNNGV. The CDR3 is 17 residues long. CDR3 residues: CASSLRARPSRTDTQYF. CDR3 nucleotide sequence: TGTGCCAGCAGCTTGAGGGCTAGGCCCAGTCGAACAGATACGCAGTATTTT.

This clone was observed a handful of times. The V gene is TRBV18, the J gene TRBJ2-7; 7 nucleotides match TRBD2. There are 14 residues in the CDR3. The V segment lost 3 bases and the J segment 3 bases; nucleotides outside the gene matches: 5. Germline V lookup: CDR1 KGHSH, CDR2 LQKENI. The CDR3 nucleotides read TGTGCCAGCTCACCCGGGGGGAGTTTCTACGAGCAGTACTTC. Encoded protein: CASSPGGSFYEQYF.